This T cell receptor (beta chain) was found in a study of identical twins. From the 5' RACE reads, TCRdb called clonotypes with MiXCR, one entry per CDR3 protein. The repertoire holds about 810,000 distinct CDR3 sequences, with 9% to 15% as singletons. In this sample, this clonotype turned up a few times. CDR1 is SGHDT, CDR2 YYEEEE, per germline. The CDR3 loop spans 16 amino acids. With 4 bases clipped from V and 5 bases from J, the junction kept 7 bases outside the gene matches. The same data also contributed to another study, on yellow fever vaccine responses in identical twins.

Sequencing was done on a sample of PBMCs. This sequence joins TRBV5-6 and TRBJ2-3, with 13 bases aligning to TRBD2. This receptor was identified in a young woman in good health. This chain's CDR3 is CASSIDGLAGVDTQYF. The CDR3 region has the DNA TGTGCCAGCAGCATAGACGGACTAGCGGGAGTAGATACGCAGTATTTT.